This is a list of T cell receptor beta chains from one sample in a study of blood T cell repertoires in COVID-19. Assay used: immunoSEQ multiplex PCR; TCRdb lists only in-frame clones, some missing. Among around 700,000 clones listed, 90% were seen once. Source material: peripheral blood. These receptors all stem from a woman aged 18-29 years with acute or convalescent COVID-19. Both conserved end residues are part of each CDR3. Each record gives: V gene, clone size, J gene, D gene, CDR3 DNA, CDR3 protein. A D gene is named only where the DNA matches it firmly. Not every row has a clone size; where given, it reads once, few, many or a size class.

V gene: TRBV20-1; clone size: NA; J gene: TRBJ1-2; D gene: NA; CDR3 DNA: TGCAGTGTTAGAGACCCCCTTGGCTACACCTTC; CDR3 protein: CSVRDPLGYTF
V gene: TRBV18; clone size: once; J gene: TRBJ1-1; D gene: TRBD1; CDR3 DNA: TGTGCCAGCTCATCGGGACAGGCGAACACTGAAGCTTTCTTT; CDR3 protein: CASSSGQANTEAFF
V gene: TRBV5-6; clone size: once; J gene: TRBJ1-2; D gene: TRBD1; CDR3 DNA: TGTGCCAGCAGCCAGGGGGCTAGGTATGGCTACACCTTC; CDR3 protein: CASSQGARYGYTF
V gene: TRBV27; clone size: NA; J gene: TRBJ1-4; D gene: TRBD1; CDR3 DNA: TGTGCCAGCAGTTTATGGGGGACAGGGAATGAAAAACTGTTTTTT; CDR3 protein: CASSLWGTGNEKLFF
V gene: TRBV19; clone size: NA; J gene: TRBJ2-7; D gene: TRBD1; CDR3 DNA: TGTGCCAGTAGTATGACAGGGGGATCCTACGAGCAGTACTTC; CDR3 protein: CASSMTGGSYEQYF
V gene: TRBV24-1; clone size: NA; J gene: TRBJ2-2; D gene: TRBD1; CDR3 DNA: TGTGCCACCAGGCCGGCCCCGGGACAGTCGACCGGGGAGCTGTTTTTT; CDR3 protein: CATRPAPGQSTGELFF
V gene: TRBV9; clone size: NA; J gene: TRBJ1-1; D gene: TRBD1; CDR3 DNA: TGTGCCAGCGCCCCGGGACAGGCGTTTGGTATGAACACTGAAGCTTTCTTT; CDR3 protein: CASAPGQAFGMNTEAFF
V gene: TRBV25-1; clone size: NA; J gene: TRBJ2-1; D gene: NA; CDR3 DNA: TGTGCCAGCATCGGGAGCAATGAGCAGTTCTTC; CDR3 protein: CASIGSNEQFF
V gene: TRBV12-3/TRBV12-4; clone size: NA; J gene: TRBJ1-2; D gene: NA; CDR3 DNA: TGTGCCAGCAGTTTGGGGCAGTCCTATGGCTACACCTTC; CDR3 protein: CASSLGQSYGYTF
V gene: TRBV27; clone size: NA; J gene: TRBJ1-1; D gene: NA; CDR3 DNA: TGTGCCAGCAGTTTAAAGCGGGGGCTGATGACTGAAGCTTTCTTT; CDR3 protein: CASSLKRGLMTEAFF
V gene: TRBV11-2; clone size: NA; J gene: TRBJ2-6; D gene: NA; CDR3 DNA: TGTGCCAGCAGCCTCGGGACTCCCAAAATATCTGGGGCCAACGTCCTGACTTTC; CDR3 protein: CASSLGTPKISGANVLTF
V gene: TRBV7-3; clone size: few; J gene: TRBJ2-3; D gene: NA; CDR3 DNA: TGTGCCAGCAGCTTACAGGGCACAGATACGCAGTATTTT; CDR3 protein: CASSLQGTDTQYF
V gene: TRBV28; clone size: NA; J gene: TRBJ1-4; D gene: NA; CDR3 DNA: TGTGCCAGCAGTCCAGGACACCCTAGGGAAAAACTGTTTTTT; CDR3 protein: CASSPGHPREKLFF
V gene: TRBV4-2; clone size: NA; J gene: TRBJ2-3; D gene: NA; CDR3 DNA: TGTGCCAGCAGCCAAGATAGGGGAGATACGCAGTATTTT; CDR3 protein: CASSQDRGDTQYF
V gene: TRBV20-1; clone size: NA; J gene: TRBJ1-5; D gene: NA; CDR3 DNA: TGCAGTGCTAGTGGGGGGCTAACATCCGAAAACTTAAATCAGCCCCAGCATTTT; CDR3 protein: CSASGGLTSENLNQPQHF
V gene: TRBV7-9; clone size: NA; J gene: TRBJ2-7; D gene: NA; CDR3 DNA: TGTGCCAGCAGCTTAGGGGCCAGACAGGGAGGCGAGCAGTACTTC; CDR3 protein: CASSLGARQGGEQYF
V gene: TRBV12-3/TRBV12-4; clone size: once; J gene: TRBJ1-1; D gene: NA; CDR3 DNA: TGTGCCAGCAGTGCCCGAGGGGGTACTGAAGCTTTCTTT; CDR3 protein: CASSARGGTEAFF
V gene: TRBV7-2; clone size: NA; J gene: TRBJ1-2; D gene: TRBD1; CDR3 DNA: TGTGCCAGCAGCTCCCCGGGACAGGGATGGGGCTACACCTTC; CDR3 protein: CASSSPGQGWGYTF
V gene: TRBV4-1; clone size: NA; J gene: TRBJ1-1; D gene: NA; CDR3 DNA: TGCGCCAGCAGCCAAGTCCAGTCTGAAGCTTTCTTT; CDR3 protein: CASSQVQSEAFF
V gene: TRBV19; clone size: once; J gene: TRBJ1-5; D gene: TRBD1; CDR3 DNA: TGTGCCAGTCACACTCTCGACAGGGTGGATCAGCCCCAGCATTTT; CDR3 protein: CASHTLDRVDQPQHF
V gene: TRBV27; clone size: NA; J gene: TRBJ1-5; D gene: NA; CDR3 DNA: TGTGCCAGCAGTTTTCTTGGACTGGAGGGTTCCAATCAGCCCCAGCATTTT; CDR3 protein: CASSFLGLEGSNQPQHF
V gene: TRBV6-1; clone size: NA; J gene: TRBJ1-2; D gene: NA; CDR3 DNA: TGTGCCAGCAGTGAAGCGGGGCGGGGGGCCTATGGCTACACCTTC; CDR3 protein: CASSEAGRGAYGYTF
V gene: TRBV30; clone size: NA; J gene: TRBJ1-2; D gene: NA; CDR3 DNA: TGTGCCTGGAGGGGGCCGTCCCCTAGAGGCTACACCTTC; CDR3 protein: CAWRGPSPRGYTF
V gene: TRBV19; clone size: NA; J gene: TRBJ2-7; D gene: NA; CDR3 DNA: TGTGCCAGTAGCTTTAAGGAACTGACTGCCTACGAGCAGTACTTC; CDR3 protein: CASSFKELTAYEQYF
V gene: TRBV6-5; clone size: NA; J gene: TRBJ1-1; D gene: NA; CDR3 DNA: TGTGCCAGCACTCAGACAGCGAACACTGAAGCTTTCTTT; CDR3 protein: CASTQTANTEAFF
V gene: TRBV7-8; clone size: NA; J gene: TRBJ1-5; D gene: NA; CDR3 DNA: TGTGCCAGCTCTAGTGGGGAGGGCCATCCGCCCCAGCATTTT; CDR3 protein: CASSSGEGHPPQHF
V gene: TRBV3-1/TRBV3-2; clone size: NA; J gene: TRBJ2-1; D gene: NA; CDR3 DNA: TGTGCCAGCAGCCAAGATGGGGCTGAGCAGTTCTTC; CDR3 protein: CASSQDGAEQFF
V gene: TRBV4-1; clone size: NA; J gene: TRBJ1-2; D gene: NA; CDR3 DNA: TGCGCCAGCAGCCTCTATCCCCTCGAGGGCTACACCTTC; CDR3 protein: CASSLYPLEGYTF
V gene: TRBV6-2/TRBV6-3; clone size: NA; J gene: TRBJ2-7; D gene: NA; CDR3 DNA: TGTGCCAGCAGCCGACAGGACAGCTACGAGCAGTACTTC; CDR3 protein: CASSRQDSYEQYF
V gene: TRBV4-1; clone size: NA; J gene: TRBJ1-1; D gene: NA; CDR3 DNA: TGCGCCAGCAGCCAGCTCCCCAACAGGGAGGGTGAAGCTTTCTTT; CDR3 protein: CASSQLPNREGEAFF
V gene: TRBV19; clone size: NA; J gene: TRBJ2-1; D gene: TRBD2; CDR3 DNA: TGTGCCAGTAGTGGACTAGCGGGGGGCTCCTACAATGAGCAGTTCTTC; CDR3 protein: CASSGLAGGSYNEQFF
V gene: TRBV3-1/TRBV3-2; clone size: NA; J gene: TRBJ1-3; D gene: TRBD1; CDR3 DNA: TGTGCCAGCAGCCGCGACAGGGGCCTCTCTGGAAACACCATATATTTT; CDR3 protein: CASSRDRGLSGNTIYF
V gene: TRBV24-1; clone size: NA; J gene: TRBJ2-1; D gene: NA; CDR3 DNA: TGTGCCACCAGTGATTTGTGGCAGGGGACGGATGAGCAGTTCTTC; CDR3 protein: CATSDLWQGTDEQFF
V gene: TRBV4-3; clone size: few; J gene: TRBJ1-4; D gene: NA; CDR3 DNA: TGCGCCAGCAGCCAGAGCCCCTCGGGGTCACCTAATGAAAAACTGTTTTTT; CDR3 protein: CASSQSPSGSPNEKLFF